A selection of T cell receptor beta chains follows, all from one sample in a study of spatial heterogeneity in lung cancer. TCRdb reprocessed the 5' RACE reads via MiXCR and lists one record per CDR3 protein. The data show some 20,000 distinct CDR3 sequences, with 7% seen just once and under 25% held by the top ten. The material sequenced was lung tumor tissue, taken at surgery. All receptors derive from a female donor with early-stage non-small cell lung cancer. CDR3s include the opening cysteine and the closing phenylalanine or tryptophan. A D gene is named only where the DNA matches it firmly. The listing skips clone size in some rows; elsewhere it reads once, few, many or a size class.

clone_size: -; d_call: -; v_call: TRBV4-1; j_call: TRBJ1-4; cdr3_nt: TGCGCCAGCAGCCAAGACCCCGGCGGCCTCGCTAGAGAAAAACTGTTTTTT; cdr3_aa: CASSQDPGGLAREKLFF
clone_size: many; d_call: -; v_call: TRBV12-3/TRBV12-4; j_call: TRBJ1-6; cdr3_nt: TGTGCCAGCAGTCCTAGCGCGAGGGGGGGCAATTCACCCCTCCACTTT; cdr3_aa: CASSPSARGGNSPLHF
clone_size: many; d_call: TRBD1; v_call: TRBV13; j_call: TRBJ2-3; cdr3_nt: TGTGCCAGCAGCCTTCCGGGACAGCTCACAGATACGCAGTATTTT; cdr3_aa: CASSLPGQLTDTQYF
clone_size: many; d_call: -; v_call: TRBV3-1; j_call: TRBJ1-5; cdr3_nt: TGTGCCAGCAGCCAAGGCCCCGGGAGAGATCAGCCCCAGCATTTT; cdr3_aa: CASSQGPGRDQPQHF
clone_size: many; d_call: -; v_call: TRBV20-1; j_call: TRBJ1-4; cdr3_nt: TGCAGTGCTCCTGATGCAACTAATGAAAAACTGTTTTTT; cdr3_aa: CSAPDATNEKLFF
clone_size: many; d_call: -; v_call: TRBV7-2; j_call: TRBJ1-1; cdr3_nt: TGTGCCAGCAGCCCGGTGGGTTGGGGGAACACTGAAGCTTTCTTT; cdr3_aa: CASSPVGWGNTEAFF
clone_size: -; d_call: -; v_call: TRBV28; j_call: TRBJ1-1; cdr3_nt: TGTGCCAGCAGGGGGCCTGGGGTGGTGAACACTGAAGCTTTCTTT; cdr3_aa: CASRGPGVVNTEAFF
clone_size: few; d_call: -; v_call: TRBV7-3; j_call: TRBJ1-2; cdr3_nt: TGTGCCAGCAGCTTAACAAGGGAGCAGGGTGGCTACACCTTC; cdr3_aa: CASSLTREQGGYTF
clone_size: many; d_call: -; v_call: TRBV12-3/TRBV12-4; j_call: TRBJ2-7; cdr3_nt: TGTGCCAGCAGTTTACGGCCTGTGTCCTACGAGCAGTACTTC; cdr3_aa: CASSLRPVSYEQYF
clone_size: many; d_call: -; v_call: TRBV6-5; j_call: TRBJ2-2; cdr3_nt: TGTGCCAGCAGTTACCAACCTCGACACCTCGACGGGGAGCTGTTTTTT; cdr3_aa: CASSYQPRHLDGELFF
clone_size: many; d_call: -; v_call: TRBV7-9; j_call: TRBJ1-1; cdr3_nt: TGTGCCAGCAGCTTAGAGCAGGGTTTGAGAGCTTTCTTT; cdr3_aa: CASSLEQGLRAFF
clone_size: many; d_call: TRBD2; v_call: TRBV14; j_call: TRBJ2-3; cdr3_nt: TGTGCCAGCAGCGAACGAATTAGGACTAGCGTAGATACGCAGTATTTT; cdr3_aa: CASSERIRTSVDTQYF
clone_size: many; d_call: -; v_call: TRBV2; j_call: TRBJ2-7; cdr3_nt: TGTGCCAGCAGTGCACTCAGGGGCCACGAGCAGTACTTC; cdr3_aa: CASSALRGHEQYF
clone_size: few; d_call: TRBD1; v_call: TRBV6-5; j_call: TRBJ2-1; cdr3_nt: TGTGCCAGCAGTTACTCAGTCAGGGGGGAGCAGTTCTTC; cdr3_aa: CASSYSVRGEQFF
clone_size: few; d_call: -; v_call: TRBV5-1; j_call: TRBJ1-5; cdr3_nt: TGCGCCAGCAGCTTGGTATCGGGGTCCAATCAGCCCCAGCATTTT; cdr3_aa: CASSLVSGSNQPQHF
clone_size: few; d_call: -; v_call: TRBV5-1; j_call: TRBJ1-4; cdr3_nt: TGCGCCAGCAGCCCGGCGGGCAGTAATGAAAAACTGTTTTTT; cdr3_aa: CASSPAGSNEKLFF
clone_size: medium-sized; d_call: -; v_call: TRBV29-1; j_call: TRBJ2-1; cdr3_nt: TGCAGCGCTGGTGGCGGAGGCTCCTACAATGAGCAGTTCTTC; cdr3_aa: CSAGGGGSYNEQFF
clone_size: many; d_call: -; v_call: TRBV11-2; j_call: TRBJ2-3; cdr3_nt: TGTGCCAGCAGCTTATTGGACGATACGCAGTATTTT; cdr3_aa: CASSLLDDTQYF
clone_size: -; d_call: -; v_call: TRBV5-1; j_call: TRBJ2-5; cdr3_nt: TGCGCCAGCAGCCCGGTGGGTTCGGTACAAGAGACCCAGTACTTC; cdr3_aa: CASSPVGSVQETQYF
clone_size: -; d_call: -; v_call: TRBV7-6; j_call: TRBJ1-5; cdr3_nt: TGTGCCAGCAGCTTAGCCGAAGGTCTCAACCAGCCCCAGCATTTT; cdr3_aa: CASSLAEGLNQPQHF
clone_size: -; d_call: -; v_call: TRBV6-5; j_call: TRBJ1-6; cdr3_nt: TGTGCCAGCAGTCGGACAGCAAACTCCTATAATTCACCCCTCCACTTT; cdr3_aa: CASSRTANSYNSPLHF
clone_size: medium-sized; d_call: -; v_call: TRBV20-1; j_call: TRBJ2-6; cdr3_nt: TGCAGTGCTAACTCCCCCCTCTCTGGGGCCAACGTCCTGACTTTC; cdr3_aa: CSANSPLSGANVLTF
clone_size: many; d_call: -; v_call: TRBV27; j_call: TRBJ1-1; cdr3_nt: TGTGCCAGCAGTTTAGGGGTCGGTGGGGGGAGCATCACTGAAGCTTTCTTT; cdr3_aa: CASSLGVGGGSITEAFF
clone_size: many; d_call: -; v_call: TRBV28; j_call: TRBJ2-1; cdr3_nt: TGTGCCAGTGAGGGGAGGGAGCAGTTCTTC; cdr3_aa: CASEGREQFF
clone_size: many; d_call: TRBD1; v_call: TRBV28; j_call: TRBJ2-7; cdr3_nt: TGTGCCAGCAGTCAAGACAGGGGGTATGTGAGCGAGCAGTACTTC; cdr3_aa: CASSQDRGYVSEQYF
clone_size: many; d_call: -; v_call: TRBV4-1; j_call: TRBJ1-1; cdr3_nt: TGCGCCAGCAGCCAAAAAGAATCTGGGTTGAACACTGAAGCTTTCTTT; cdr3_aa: CASSQKESGLNTEAFF
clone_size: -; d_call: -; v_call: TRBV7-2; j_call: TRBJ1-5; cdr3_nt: TGTGCCAGCAGCTTAGTGGCCCAGCCCCAGCATTTT; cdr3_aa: CASSLVAQPQHF
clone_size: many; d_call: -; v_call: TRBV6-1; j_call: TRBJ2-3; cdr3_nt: TGTGCCAGCAGTGAAAGTTGGGACCACACAGATACGCAGTATTTT; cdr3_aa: CASSESWDHTDTQYF
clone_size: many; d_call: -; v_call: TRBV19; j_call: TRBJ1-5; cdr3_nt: TGTGCCAGTAGAGAGGGGGGGCTTGGCAATCAGCCCCAGCATTTT; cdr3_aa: CASREGGLGNQPQHF
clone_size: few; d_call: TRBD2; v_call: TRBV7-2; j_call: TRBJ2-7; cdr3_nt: TGTGCCAGCTCAACCAGCGGGGGAGGTGCCGAGCAGTACTTC; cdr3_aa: CASSTSGGGAEQYF
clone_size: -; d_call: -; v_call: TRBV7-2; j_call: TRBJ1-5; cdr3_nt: TGTGCCAGCAGCTTAGTAGGAGGGTTTGGGAGCAATCAGCCCCAGCATTTT; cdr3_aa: CASSLVGGFGSNQPQHF
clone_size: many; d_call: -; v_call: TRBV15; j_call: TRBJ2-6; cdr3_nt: TGTGCCACCAGCAGAGATCGGACACAGCGAGTGGCCAACGTCCTGACTTTC; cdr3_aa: CATSRDRTQRVANVLTF
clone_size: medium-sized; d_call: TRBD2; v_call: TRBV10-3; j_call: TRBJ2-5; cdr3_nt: TGTGCCATCAGGGTCTCTAGCGGGGGGGCAGAGACCCAGTACTTC; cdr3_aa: CAIRVSSGGAETQYF
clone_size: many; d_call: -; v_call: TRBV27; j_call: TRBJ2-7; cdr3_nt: TGTGCCAGCAGTTTTGCGGGTCCGTCGGGCTCCTACGAGCAGTACTTC; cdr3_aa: CASSFAGPSGSYEQYF
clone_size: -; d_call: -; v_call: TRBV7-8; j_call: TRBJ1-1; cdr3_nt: TGTGCCAGCAGCCCCGATGGGACATTAGCCACTGAAGCTTTCTTT; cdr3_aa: CASSPDGTLATEAFF
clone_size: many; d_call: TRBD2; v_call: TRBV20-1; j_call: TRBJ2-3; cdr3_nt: TGCAGTGCCTTACCTCTAGCGGGGGCCTCCCCCGTCACAGATACGCAGTATTTT; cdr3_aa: CSALPLAGASPVTDTQYF
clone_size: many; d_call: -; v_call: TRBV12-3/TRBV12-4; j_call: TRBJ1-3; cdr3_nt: TGTGCCAGCAGCGAAACAGGGTCCTCTGGAAACACCATATATTTT; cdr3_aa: CASSETGSSGNTIYF
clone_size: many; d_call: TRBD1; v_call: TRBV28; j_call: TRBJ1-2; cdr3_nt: TGTGCCAGCAGTTTATCCGACAGGGGAAACTATGGCTACACCTTC; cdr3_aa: CASSLSDRGNYGYTF
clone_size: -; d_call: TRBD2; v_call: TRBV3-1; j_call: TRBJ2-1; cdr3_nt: TGTGCCAGCCTTCGGCTAGCGGGGTTCCATGAGCAGTTCTTC; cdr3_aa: CASLRLAGFHEQFF
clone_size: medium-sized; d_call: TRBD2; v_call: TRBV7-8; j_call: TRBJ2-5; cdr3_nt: TGTGCCAGCAGCCGGACTAGCGGGGGTTTTGAGACCCAGTACTTC; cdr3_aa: CASSRTSGGFETQYF
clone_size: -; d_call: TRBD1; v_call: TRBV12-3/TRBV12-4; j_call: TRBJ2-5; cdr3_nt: TGTGCCAGCAGCCCCGGACAGGGGGCCTGGAAGACCCAGTACTTC; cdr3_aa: CASSPGQGAWKTQYF
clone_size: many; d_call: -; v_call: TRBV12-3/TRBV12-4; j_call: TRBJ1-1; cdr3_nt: TGTGCCAGCACTTCTTATAAGGAGATGAACACTGAAGCTTTCTTT; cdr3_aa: CASTSYKEMNTEAFF
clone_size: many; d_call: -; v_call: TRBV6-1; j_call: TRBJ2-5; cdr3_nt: TGTGCCAGCATTAGGGGGATGGGGGAGACCCAGTACTTC; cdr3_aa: CASIRGMGETQYF
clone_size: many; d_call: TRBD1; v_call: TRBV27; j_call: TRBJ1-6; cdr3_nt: TGTGCCAGCAGTTTAGACAGGGGATATTCACCCCTCCACTTT; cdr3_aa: CASSLDRGYSPLHF
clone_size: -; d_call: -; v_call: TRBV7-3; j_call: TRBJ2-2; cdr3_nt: TGTGCCAGCGAGACTTCGGGCACCGGGGAGCTGTTTTTT; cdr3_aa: CASETSGTGELFF
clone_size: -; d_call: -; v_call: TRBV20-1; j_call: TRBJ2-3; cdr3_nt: TGCAGTGCTAGAGATTGGGCAGGGCCATCCACAGATACGCAGTATTTT; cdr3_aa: CSARDWAGPSTDTQYF
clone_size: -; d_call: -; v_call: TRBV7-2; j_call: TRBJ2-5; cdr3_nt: TGTGCCAGCAGCTTATACTTAGGCGACCAGTACTTC; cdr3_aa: CASSLYLGDQYF
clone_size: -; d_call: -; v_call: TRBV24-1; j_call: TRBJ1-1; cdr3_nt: TGTGCCACCAGTGATGGGGACGCAGCTTTCTTT; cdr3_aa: CATSDGDAAFF
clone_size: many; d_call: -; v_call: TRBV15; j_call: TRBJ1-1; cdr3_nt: TGTGCCACCAGCAGGTCTCAAGTGACTGAAGCTTTCTTT; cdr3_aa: CATSRSQVTEAFF
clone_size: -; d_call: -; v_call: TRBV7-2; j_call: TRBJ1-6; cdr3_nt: TGTGCCAGCAGCTTAGGTGGAGATTACTATAATTCACCCCTCCACTTT; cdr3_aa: CASSLGGDYYNSPLHF
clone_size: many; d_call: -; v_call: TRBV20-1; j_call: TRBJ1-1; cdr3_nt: TGCAGTGCCAGAGACATCGACCTAGTTATTAACACTGAAGCTTTCTTT; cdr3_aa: CSARDIDLVINTEAFF
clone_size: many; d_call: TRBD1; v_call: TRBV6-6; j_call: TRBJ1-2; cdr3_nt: TGTGCCAGCAGTTTCGGACAGGGAGGCTACACCTTC; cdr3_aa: CASSFGQGGYTF
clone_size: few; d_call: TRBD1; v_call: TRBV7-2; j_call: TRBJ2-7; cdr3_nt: TGTGCCAGCAGCACAACCGGGACAGGGTTATACGAGCAGTACTTC; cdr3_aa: CASSTTGTGLYEQYF
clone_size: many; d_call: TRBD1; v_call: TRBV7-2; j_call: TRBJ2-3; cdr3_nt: TGTGCCAGCACCGCGACAGGGATTAGCACAGATACGCAGTATTTT; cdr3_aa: CASTATGISTDTQYF